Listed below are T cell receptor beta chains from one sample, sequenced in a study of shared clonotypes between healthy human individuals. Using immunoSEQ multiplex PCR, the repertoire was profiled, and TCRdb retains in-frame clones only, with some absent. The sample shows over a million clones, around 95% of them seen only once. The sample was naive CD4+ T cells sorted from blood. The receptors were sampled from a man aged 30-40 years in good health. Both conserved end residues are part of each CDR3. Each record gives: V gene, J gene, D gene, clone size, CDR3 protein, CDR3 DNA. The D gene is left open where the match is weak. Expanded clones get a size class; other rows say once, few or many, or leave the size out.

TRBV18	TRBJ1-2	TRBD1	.	CASSPGQINYGYTF	TGTGCCAGCTCTCCGGGACAGATTAACTATGGCTACACCTTC
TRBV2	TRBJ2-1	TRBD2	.	CASRRTSDSYNEQFF	TGTGCCAGCAGGCGGACTAGCGACTCCTACAATGAGCAGTTCTTC
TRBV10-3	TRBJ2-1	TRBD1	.	CATGGQGVDEQFF	TGTGCCACAGGAGGACAGGGGGTAGACGAGCAGTTCTTC
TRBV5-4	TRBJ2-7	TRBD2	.	CASSWTSNEQYF	TGTGCCAGCAGCTGGACTAGTAACGAGCAGTACTTC
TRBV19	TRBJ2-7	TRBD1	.	CASSIRTGLMFEQYF	TGTGCCAGTAGTATCCGGACAGGACTTATGTTTGAGCAGTACTTC
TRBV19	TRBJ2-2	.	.	CASSIVRGAGELFF	TGTGCCAGTAGTATCGTGAGGGGAGCGGGGGAGCTGTTTTTT
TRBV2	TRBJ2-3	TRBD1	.	CASSEEGTGGDTQYF	TGTGCCAGCAGTGAAGAGGGGACAGGGGGAGATACGCAGTATTTT
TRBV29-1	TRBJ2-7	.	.	CSVGRGSDLEQYF	TGCAGCGTTGGGAGGGGTAGCGACCTCGAGCAGTACTTC
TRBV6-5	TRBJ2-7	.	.	CASSYQPPGKHYEQYF	TGTGCCAGCAGTTACCAACCACCGGGAAAGCACTACGAGCAGTACTTC
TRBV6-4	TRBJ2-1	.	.	CASSDSGVRIRNEQFF	TGTGCCAGCAGTGACTCCGGGGTACGCATTAGGAATGAGCAGTTCTTC
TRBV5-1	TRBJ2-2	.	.	CASSSGRGLANTGELFF	TGCGCCAGCAGCTCTGGAAGGGGACTGGCGAACACCGGGGAGCTGTTTTTT
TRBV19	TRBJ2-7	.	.	CASSIAAGSSYEQYF	TGTGCCAGTAGTATAGCGGCGGGGAGCTCCTACGAGCAGTACTTC
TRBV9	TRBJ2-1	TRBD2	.	CASSVLAGGPGNEQFF	TGTGCCAGCAGCGTCCTAGCGGGAGGGCCGGGGAATGAGCAGTTCTTC
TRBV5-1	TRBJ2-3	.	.	CASSLAGARGTDTQYF	TGCGCCAGCAGCTTGGCGGGGGCCCGTGGTACAGATACGCAGTATTTT
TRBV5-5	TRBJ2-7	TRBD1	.	CASSFSGGPYEQYF	TGTGCCAGCAGCTTCTCAGGGGGTCCCTACGAGCAGTACTTC
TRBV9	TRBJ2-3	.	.	CASSTSLGSTDTQYF	TGTGCCAGCAGCACAAGCCTAGGGAGCACAGATACGCAGTATTTT
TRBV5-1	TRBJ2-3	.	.	CASSWPGGLTDTQYF	TGCGCCAGCAGCTGGCCTGGGGGGCTCACAGATACGCAGTATTTT
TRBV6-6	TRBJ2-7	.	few	CASSLPGAYEQYF	TGTGCCAGCAGTCTACCTGGGGCCTACGAGCAGTACTTC
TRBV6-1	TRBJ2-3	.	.	CASSDIGGTVDTQYF	TGTGCCAGCAGTGATATAGGGGGTACTGTAGATACGCAGTATTTT
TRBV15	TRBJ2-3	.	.	CATSAELTDTQYF	TGTGCCACCAGCGCCGAACTCACAGATACGCAGTATTTT
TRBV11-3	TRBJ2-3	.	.	CASSSTTDTQYF	TGTGCCAGCAGCTCCACCACAGATACGCAGTATTTT
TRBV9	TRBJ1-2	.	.	CASSVARGEDSDGYTF	TGTGCCAGCAGCGTAGCCCGGGGCGAAGATTCGGATGGCTACACCTTC
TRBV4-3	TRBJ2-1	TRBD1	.	CASSLGTGSHYNEQFF	TGCGCCAGCAGCCTTGGGACAGGGTCCCACTACAATGAGCAGTTCTTC
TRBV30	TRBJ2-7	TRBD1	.	CAWSVAGGGYEQYF	TGTGCCTGGAGTGTAGCAGGGGGCGGTTACGAGCAGTACTTC
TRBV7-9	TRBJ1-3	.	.	CASSLYRVGDTIYF	TGTGCCAGCAGCTTGTACAGGGTAGGGGACACCATATATTTT
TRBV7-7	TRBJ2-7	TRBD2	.	CASSLAGGTYEQYF	TGTGCTAGCAGCTTAGCGGGGGGTACCTACGAGCAGTACTTC
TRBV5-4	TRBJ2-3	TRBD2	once	CASSLAERGSTDTQYF	TGTGCCAGCAGCTTGGCGGAGCGGGGGAGCACAGATACGCAGTATTTT
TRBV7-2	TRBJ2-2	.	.	CASSSAGAVGELFF	TGTGCCAGCAGCTCCGCGGGGGCGGTTGGGGAGCTGTTTTTT
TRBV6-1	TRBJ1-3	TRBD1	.	CASSDHRGRSGNTIYF	TGTGCCAGCAGTGACCACAGGGGCCGCTCTGGAAACACCATATATTTT
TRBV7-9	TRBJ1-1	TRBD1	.	CASSVRTGAPEAFF	TGTGCCAGCAGCGTACGGACAGGGGCTCCCGAAGCTTTCTTT
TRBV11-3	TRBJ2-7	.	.	CASSLRAGSSYEQYF	TGTGCCAGCAGCCTTAGGGCAGGGAGCTCCTACGAGCAGTACTTC
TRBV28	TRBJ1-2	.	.	CASSWGQGLPLYGYTF	TGTGCCAGCAGTTGGGGACAAGGGTTACCCCTCTATGGCTACACCTTC
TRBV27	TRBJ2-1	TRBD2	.	CASSYRTSALTYNEQFF	TGTGCCAGCAGTTACCGGACTAGCGCACTGACCTACAATGAGCAGTTCTTC